This is a list of T cell receptor beta chains from one sample in a study of tumor-infiltrating lymphocytes in oesophageal squamous cell carcinoma. TCRdb reprocessed the PCR reads via MiXCR and lists one record per CDR3 protein. The sample carries over 10,000 distinct CDR3 sequences, roughly 50% recorded once. The sample comprised esophageal tumor tissue. These receptors originate from a female donor with esophageal squamous cell carcinoma. The CDR3 runs from the conserved cysteine through the conserved F or W. The D gene is left open where the match is weak. Clone size is stated in some rows and not others, as once, few, many or a class when expanded.

v_call	j_call	d_call	clone_size	cdr3_nt	cdr3_aa
TRBV7-9	TRBJ1-2	TRBD1	many	TGTGCCAGCAGCCTTGGACAGGGTAATGGCTACACCTTC	CASSLGQGNGYTF
TRBV11-3	TRBJ2-5	.	.	TGTGCCAGCAGCTTAGTTGTGGGATCGAGCTCAAGGGAGACCCAGTACTTC	CASSLVVGSSSRETQYF
TRBV5-1	TRBJ2-7	.	many	TGCGCCAGCAGCTTGGCTCCCGACGTGTCCTACGAGCAGTACTTC	CASSLAPDVSYEQYF
TRBV7-6	TRBJ2-1	.	.	TGTGCCAGCAGCTCGGCTACAACCGTACACAATGAGCAGTTCTTC	CASSSATTVHNEQFF
TRBV7-9	TRBJ2-3	.	hyperexpanded	TGTGCCAGCAGCACTAGGGGGGGAGGGGATACGCAGTATTTT	CASSTRGGGDTQYF
TRBV6-6	TRBJ2-1	TRBD1	.	TGTGCCAGCAGTTACTCGAGGGACAGCAATGAGCAGTTCTTC	CASSYSRDSNEQFF
TRBV6-2/TRBV6-3	TRBJ2-5	TRBD2	.	TGTGCCAGCAGTGAACCACGGACTAGCGGATCTTGGGGCGGGGAGACCCAGTACTTC	CASSEPRTSGSWGGETQYF
TRBV11-2	TRBJ2-7	TRBD1	many	TGTGCCAGCAGCCAGGACAGGGGGCGGGGTGAGCAGTACTTC	CASSQDRGRGEQYF
TRBV11-2	TRBJ1-6	.	.	TGTGCCAGCAGCTCCGAGCGGGTGTCAGGGGTTCTCTCACCCCTCCACTTT	CASSSERVSGVLSPLHF
TRBV7-6	TRBJ2-5	TRBD1	.	TGTGCCAGCAGCTTAGCGACAGGGGTAGAGACCCAGTACTTC	CASSLATGVETQYF
TRBV12-5	TRBJ2-3	TRBD2	.	TGTGCTAGTGGATCCGGGACTAGCTGGGCAGATACGCAGTATTTT	CASGSGTSWADTQYF
TRBV7-3	TRBJ2-1	TRBD2	.	TGTGCCAGCAGCTTAACGTCGGTAGCGGGAAGGAATGAGCAGTTCTTC	CASSLTSVAGRNEQFF
TRBV7-9	TRBJ2-2	TRBD2	.	TGTGCCAGCAGCTTAGGTGGCGGGAGGGCCGATGCCGGGGAGCTGTTTTTT	CASSLGGGRADAGELFF
TRBV30	TRBJ2-5	TRBD1	few	TGTGCCTGGACCGTGGACAGGAAAGAGACCCAGTACTTC	CAWTVDRKETQYF
TRBV6-2/TRBV6-3	TRBJ2-1	TRBD1	.	TGTGCCAGCAGTTACTGGGCCCCTTCGACAGGGTCCAACAATGAGCAGTTCTTC	CASSYWAPSTGSNNEQFF
TRBV27	TRBJ2-5	TRBD1	.	TGTGCCAGCAGACCGAATGGACAGGAGTGGGGGCAAGAGACCCAGTACTTC	CASRPNGQEWGQETQYF
TRBV6-2/TRBV6-3	TRBJ1-2	.	many	TGTGCCAGCACCCCCGGTTCGGGTTTCCTTAACTATGGCTACACCTTC	CASTPGSGFLNYGYTF
TRBV7-2	TRBJ2-5	.	.	TGTGCCAGCAGCTTAACAGGGTATCAAGAGACCCAGTACTTC	CASSLTGYQETQYF
TRBV11-2	TRBJ2-5	TRBD1	.	TGTGCCAGCAGCCTCGGGACAGGGGATCGAGAGACCCAGTACTTC	CASSLGTGDRETQYF
TRBV10-3	TRBJ2-3	TRBD2	.	TGTGCCATCAGTGAGTCAAGCGGGAGGGCCCCAGATACGCAGTATTTT	CAISESSGRAPDTQYF
TRBV7-4	TRBJ2-1	TRBD2	.	TGTGCCAGCAGCCCATTAGCGGGAGCCCATGCATACAATGAGCAGTTCTTC	CASSPLAGAHAYNEQFF
TRBV7-2	TRBJ2-3	.	.	TGTGCCAGCAGCTTAATAGGACTTAGCACAGATACGCAGTATTTT	CASSLIGLSTDTQYF
TRBV7-8	TRBJ2-5	TRBD1	.	TGTGCCAGCAGCCAAGGGACAGGGAGGGAGACCCAGTACTTC	CASSQGTGRETQYF
TRBV5-4	TRBJ1-4	.	many	TGTGCCAGCAACCCCGAGGGCCGGTCTGGGAAACTGTTTTTT	CASNPEGRSGKLFF
TRBV5-1	TRBJ1-2	TRBD1	few	TGCGCCAGCAGCTCCGCAGGGGGCGATGGCTACACCTTC	CASSSAGGDGYTF
TRBV5-4	TRBJ1-3	TRBD1	few	TGTGCCAGCAGCGTTCTGGGACAGGGGAAAAACACCATATATTTT	CASSVLGQGKNTIYF
TRBV6-6	TRBJ2-5	.	.	TGTGCCAGCCACAATGGACAAGAGACCCAGTACTTC	CASHNGQETQYF
TRBV19	TRBJ2-1	TRBD2	many	TGTGCCAGTAGTACGCCGGGACTAGGCTACAATGAGCAGTTCTTC	CASSTPGLGYNEQFF
TRBV7-3	TRBJ2-5	.	.	TGTGCCAGCAGCTTAAGACAGGCCCGGGGAGGTGAGCAGTACTTC	CASSLRQARGGEQYF
TRBV5-1	TRBJ2-7	.	.	TGCGCCAGCAGCTCGGACTTGGGGAACTACGAGCAGTACTTC	CASSSDLGNYEQYF
TRBV7-7	TRBJ2-5	.	.	TGTGCTAGCAGCCCGGTGGGGGGCGAAGAGACCCAGTACTTC	CASSPVGGEETQYF
TRBV3-1	TRBJ2-7	TRBD2	few	TGTGCCAGCAGCCGATCTAGCGGGGGGGGCTACGAGCAGTACTTC	CASSRSSGGGYEQYF
TRBV4-1	TRBJ2-5	.	many	TGCGCCAGCAGCCAACAACGGGGCGACAATGAGCAGTACTTC	CASSQQRGDNEQYF
TRBV7-2	TRBJ2-7	TRBD2	.	TGTGCCAGCAGCTTAGCCGCGGGGGGGCAAGCCTACGAGCAGTACTTC	CASSLAAGGQAYEQYF
TRBV5-4	TRBJ1-1	TRBD1	many	TGTGCCAGCAGCTTTACAGGGGACACTGAAGCTTTCTTT	CASSFTGDTEAFF
TRBV7-2	TRBJ2-5	.	.	TGTGCCAGCAGCTCAATGCCCCAAGAGACCCAGTACTTC	CASSSMPQETQYF
TRBV7-2	TRBJ2-3	TRBD2	many	TGTGCCAGCAGCGGACAAGCGGGAGGAGCAGATACGCAGTATTTT	CASSGQAGGADTQYF
TRBV20-1	TRBJ2-7	.	.	TGCAGTGGGGGAGGACGGCTAACAACCGAGCAGTACTTC	CSGGGRLTTEQYF
TRBV7-2	TRBJ2-7	.	few	TGTGCCAGCAGCCCGGCCGTAGACGTCGAGCAGTACTTC	CASSPAVDVEQYF
TRBV7-3	TRBJ2-2	.	.	TGTGCCAGCAGCTTCCGTGCCAACACCGGGGAGCTGTTTTTT	CASSFRANTGELFF